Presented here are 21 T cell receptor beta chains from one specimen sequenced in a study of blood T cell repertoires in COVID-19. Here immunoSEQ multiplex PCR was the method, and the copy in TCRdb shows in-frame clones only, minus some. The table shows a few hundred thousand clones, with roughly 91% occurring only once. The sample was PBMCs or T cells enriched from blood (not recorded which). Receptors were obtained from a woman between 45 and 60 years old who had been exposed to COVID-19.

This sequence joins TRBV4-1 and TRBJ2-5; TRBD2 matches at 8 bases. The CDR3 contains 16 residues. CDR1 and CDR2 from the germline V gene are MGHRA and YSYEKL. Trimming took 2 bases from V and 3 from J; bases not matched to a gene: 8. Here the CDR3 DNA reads TGCGCCAGCAGCCAAATCGGGGGGGGGCAGGAAGAGACCCAGTACTTC. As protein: CASSQIGGGQEETQYF.

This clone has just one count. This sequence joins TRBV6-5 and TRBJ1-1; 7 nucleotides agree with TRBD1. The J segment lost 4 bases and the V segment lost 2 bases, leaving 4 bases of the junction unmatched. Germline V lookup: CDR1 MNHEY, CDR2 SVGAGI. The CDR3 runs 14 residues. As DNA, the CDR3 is TGTGCCAGCAGTTACCTGGGACAGTTCACTGAAGCTTTCTTT. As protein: CASSYLGQFTEAFF.

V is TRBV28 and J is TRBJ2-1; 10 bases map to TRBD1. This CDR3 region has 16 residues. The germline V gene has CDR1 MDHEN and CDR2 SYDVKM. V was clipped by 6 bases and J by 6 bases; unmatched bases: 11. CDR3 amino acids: CASSEPGTGVFNEQFF. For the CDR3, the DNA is TGTGCCAGCAGCGAGCCCGGGACAGGGGTCTTCAATGAGCAGTTCTTC.

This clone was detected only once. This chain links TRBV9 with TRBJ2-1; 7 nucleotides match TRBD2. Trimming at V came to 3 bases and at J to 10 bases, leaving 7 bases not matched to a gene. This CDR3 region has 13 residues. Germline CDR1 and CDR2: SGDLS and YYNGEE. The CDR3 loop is CASSAPTSREQFF. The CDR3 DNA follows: TGTGCCAGCAGCGCGCCGACTAGCAGAGAGCAGTTCTTC.

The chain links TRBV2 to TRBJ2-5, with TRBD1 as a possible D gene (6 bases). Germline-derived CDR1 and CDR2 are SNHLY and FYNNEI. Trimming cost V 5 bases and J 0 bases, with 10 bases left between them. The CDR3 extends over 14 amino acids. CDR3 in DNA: TGTGCCAGCAGTCAAGACAGGTACCAAGAGACCCAGTACTTC. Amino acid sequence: CASSQDRYQETQYF.

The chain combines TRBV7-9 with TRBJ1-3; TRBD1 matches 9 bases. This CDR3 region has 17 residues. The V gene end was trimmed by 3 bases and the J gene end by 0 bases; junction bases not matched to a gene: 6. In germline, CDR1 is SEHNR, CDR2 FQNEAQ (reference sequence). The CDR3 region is CASSLGQGSFSGNTIYF. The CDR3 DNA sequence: TGTGCCAGCAGCTTGGGACAGGGATCCTTCTCTGGAAACACCATATATTTT.

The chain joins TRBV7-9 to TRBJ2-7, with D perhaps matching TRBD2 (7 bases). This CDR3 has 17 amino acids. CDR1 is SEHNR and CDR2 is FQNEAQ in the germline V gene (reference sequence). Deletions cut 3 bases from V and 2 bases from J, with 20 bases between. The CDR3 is CASSFGIWGGTTYEQYF. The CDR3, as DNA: TGTGCCAGCAGCTTCGGTATCTGGGGGGGCACCACCTACGAGCAGTACTTC.

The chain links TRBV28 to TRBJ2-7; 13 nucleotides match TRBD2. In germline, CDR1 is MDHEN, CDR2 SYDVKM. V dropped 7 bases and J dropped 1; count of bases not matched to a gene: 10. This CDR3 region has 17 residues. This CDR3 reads CASNTLAGGRRSYEQYF. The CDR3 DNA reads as TGTGCCAGCAACACACTAGCGGGGGGGCGAAGGTCCTACGAGCAGTACTTC.

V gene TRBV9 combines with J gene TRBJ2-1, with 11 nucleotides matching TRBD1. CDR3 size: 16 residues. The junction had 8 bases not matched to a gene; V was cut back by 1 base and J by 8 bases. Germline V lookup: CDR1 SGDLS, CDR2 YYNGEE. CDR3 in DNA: TGTGCCAGCAGCGTATCCGGACAGGGGGCTTTGGATGAGCAGTTCTTC. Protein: CASSVSGQGALDEQFF. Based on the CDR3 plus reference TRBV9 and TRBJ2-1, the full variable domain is DSGVTQTPKHLITATGQRVTLRCSPRSGDLSVYWYQQSLDQGLQFLIQYYNGEERAKGNILERFSAQQFPDLHSELNLSSLELGDSALYFCASSVSGQGALDEQFFGPGTRLTVL.

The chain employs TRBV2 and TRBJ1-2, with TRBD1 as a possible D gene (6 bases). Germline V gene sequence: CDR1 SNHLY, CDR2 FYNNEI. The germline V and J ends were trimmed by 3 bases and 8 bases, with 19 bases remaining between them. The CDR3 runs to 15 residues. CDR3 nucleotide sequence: TGTGCCAGCAGTGAGGGGGGGACACGCCTGGGAGGCTACACCTTC. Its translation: CASSEGGTRLGGYTF. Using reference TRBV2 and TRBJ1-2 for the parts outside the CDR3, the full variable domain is EPEVTQTPSHQVTQMGQEVILRCVPISNHLYFYWYRQILGQKVEFLVSFYNNEISEKSEIFDDQFSVERPDGSNFTLKIRSTKLEDSAMYFCASSEGGTRLGGYTFGSGTRLTVV.

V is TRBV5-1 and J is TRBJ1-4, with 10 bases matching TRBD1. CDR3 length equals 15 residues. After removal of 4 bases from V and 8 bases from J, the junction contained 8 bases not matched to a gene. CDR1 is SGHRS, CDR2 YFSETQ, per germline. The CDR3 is CASSAGTGVGEKLFF. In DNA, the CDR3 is TGCGCCAGCAGCGCCGGGACAGGGGTGGGCGAAAAACTGTTTTTT.

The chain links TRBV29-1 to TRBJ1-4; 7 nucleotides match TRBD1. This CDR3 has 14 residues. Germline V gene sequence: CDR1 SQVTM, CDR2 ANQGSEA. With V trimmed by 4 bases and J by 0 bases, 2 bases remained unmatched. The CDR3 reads CSVADRATNEKLFF. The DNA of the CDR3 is TGCAGCGTTGCCGACAGGGCAACTAATGAAAAACTGTTTTTT.

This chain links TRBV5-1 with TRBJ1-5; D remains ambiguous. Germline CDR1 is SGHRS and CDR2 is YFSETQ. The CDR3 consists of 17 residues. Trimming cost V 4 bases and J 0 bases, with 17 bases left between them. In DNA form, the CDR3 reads TGCGCCAGCAGCCTAGGTGGCAGCCCATATAGCAATCAGCCCCAGCATTTT. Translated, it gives CASSLGGSPYSNQPQHF.

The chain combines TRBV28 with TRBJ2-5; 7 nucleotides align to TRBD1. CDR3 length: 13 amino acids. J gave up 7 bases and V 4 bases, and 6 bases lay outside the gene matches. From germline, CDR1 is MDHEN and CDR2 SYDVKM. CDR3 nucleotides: TGTGCCAGCAGTTCGGGACAGTTAATGACCCAGTACTTC. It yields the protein CASSSGQLMTQYF.

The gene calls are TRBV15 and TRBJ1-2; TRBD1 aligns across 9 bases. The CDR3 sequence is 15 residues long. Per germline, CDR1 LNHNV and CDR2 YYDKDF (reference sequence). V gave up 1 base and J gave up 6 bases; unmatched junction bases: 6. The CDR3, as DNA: TGTGCCACCAGCAGAGGTCCCGGGACAGGGAATGGCTACACCTTC. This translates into CATSRGPGTGNGYTF.

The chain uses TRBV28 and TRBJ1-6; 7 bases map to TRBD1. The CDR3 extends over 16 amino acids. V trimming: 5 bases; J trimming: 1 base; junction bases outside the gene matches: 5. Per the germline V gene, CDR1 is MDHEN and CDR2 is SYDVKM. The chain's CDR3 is CASSPLTGSYNSPLHF. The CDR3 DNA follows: TGTGCCAGCAGTCCACTGACAGGGTCCTATAATTCACCCCTCCACTTT.

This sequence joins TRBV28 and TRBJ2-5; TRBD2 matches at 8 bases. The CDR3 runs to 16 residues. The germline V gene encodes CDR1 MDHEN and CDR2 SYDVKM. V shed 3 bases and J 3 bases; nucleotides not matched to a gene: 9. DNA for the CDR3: TGTGCCAGCAGTTTCCGTTCGCGGGGGGTCAAAGAGACCCAGTACTTC. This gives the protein CASSFRSRGVKETQYF.

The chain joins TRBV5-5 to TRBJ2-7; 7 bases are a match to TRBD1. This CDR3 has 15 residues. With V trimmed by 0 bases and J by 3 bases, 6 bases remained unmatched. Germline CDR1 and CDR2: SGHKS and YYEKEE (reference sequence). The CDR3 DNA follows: TGTGCCAGCAGCTTGGAAGTTGGGGACAGCTACGAGCAGTACTTC. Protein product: CASSLEVGDSYEQYF. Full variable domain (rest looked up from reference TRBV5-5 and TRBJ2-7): DAGVTQSPTHLIKTRGQQVTLRCSPISGHKSVSWYQQVLGQGPQFIFQYYEKEERGRGNFPDRFSARQFPNYSSELNVNALLLGDSALYLCASSLEVGDSYEQYFGPGTRLTVT.

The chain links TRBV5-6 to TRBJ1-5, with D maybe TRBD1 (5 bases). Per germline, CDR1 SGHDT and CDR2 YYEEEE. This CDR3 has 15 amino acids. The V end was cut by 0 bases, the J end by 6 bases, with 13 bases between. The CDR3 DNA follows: TGTGCCAGCAGCTTGGTAGGGGCGCAGGGTCAGCCCCAGCATTTT. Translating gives CASSLVGAQGQPQHF.

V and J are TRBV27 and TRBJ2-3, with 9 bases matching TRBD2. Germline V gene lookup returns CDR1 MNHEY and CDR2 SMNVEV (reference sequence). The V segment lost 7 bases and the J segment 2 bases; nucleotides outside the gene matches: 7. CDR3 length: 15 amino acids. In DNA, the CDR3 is TGTGCCAGCACCCGTAGCGGGGGACCCACAGATACGCAGTATTTT. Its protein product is CASTRSGGPTDTQYF.

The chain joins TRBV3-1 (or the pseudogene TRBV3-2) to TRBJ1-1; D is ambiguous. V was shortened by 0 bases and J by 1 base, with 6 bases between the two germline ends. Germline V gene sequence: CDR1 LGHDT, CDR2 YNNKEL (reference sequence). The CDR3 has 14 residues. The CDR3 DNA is TGTGCCAGCAGCCAAGAACAGAGGAACACTGAAGCTTTCTTT. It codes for CASSQEQRNTEAFF.